Listed here is a single T cell receptor beta chain. Its antigen remains unidentified. This sample is part of a study of shared clonotypes between healthy human individuals. Study-wide findings and caveats: Naive CD4 clonotypes overlapped across a handful of donors at approximately 5%.

This CDR3 region has 13 residues. CDR1 and CDR2 (germline): SGHNT, YYREEE (reference sequence). The germline V and J ends were trimmed by 3 bases and 4 bases, with 10 bases remaining between them. Generated by immunoSEQ multiplex PCR, the TCRdb table keeps only in-frame clones and is missing some. The sample contains millions of clones, 90% to 95% of which appear only once. The chain employs TRBV5-4 and TRBJ1-2; the D is unclear. Sequencing was performed on naive CD4+ T cells sorted from blood. Noted subset: CD45RA+ positively selected. The sequence came from a young man in good health. CDR3 residues: CASSSEHGYGYTF. As DNA, the CDR3 is TGTGCCAGCAGCTCTGAACACGGCTATGGCTACACCTTC.